This T cell receptor (beta chain) was identified during a study of T cell repertoires in cytomegalovirus infection. Whole-study context: CMV epitopes that were recently identified and HLA-C-restricted were used alongside well-studied HLA-B-restricted ones. Public TCR beta signatures indicated both CMV infection and matching HLA type. Study-level findings and limits: Dominating the ex vivo response were TCR beta clonotypes that were CMV-specific and HLA-C-restricted. Summed frequency of public TCR beta families distinguished CMV carriers with the relevant HLA.

Germline V lookup: CDR1 SGHRS, CDR2 YFSETQ. The V gene lost 4 bases and the J gene lost 2 bases, with 13 bases spanning the gap. The length of the CDR3 is 14 residues. MiXCR, run by TCRdb on the reads, gives a single entry per CDR3 protein. This sample has approximately 730,000 distinct CDR3 sequences, with almost 30% found just once. On this clonotype itself: The antigen remains unidentified.

The chain couples TRBV5-1 to TRBJ2-7; D perhaps matches TRBD1 (5 bases). This TCR was sampled from a human donor in good health (CMV status not recorded). Some clones in this sample may be carry-over from other donors' samples. The source material was cultured CD8+ T cells from PBMCs, sampled from culture after CMV antigen stimulation. This chain's CDR3 is CASSGRKGTYEQYF. In DNA, the CDR3 is TGCGCCAGCAGCGGACGTAAGGGGACCTACGAGCAGTACTTC. Combining the CDR3 with reference TRBV5-1 and TRBJ2-7 gives the whole variable domain KAGVTQTPRYLIKTRGQQVTLSCSPISGHRSVSWYQQTPGQGLQFLFEYFSETQRNKGNFPGRFSGRQFSNSRSEMNVSTLELGDSALYLCASSGRKGTYEQYFGPGTRLTVT.